This T cell receptor beta chain was profiled in a study of blood T cell repertoires in COVID-19. Looking at the study overall: Some COVID-19 samples were acute and others convalescent; all came from the United States, Italy and Spain. T cells, B-cell-depleted T cells, or PBMCs supplied cDNA or gDNA.

V was clipped by 5 bases and J by 7 bases; unmatched bases: 24. Germline lookup yields CDR1 SNHLY and CDR2 FYNNEI. The CDR3 is made up of 20 amino acids. Source study methods: Counts of nucleated cells, estimated from reference gene primer amplification, were obtained. Profiled with immunoSEQ multiplex PCR; TCRdb holds only in-frame clones, not every one. V and J calls and clone size come straight from that table; D and trimming were deduced from the DNA. The table lists 68,000 or so clones, around 90% of them singletons. The gene calls are TRBV2 and TRBJ2-1; 9 nucleotides agree with TRBD2. The TCR sequence derives from a man between 45 and 60 years old with active COVID-19. The source material was peripheral blood. CDR3 nucleotides: TGTGCCAGCAGTACCCTTGGGGCTAGCGGGGCCCCTGGGTTTTGGAATGAGCAGTTCTTC. It specifies CASSTLGASGAPGFWNEQFF.